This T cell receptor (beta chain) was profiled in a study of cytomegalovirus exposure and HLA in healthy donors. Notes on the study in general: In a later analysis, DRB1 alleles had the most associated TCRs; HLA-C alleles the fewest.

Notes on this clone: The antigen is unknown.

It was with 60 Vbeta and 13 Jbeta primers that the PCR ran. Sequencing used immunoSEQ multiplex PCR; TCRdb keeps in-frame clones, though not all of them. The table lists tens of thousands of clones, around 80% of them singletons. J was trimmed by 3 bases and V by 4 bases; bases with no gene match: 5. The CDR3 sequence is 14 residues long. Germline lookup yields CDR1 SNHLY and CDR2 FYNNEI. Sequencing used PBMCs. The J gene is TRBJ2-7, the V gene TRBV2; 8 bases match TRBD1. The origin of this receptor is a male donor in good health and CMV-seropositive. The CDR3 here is CASSVLGQGYEQYF. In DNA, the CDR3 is TGTGCCAGCAGTGTCTTAGGACAGGGCTACGAGCAGTACTTC.